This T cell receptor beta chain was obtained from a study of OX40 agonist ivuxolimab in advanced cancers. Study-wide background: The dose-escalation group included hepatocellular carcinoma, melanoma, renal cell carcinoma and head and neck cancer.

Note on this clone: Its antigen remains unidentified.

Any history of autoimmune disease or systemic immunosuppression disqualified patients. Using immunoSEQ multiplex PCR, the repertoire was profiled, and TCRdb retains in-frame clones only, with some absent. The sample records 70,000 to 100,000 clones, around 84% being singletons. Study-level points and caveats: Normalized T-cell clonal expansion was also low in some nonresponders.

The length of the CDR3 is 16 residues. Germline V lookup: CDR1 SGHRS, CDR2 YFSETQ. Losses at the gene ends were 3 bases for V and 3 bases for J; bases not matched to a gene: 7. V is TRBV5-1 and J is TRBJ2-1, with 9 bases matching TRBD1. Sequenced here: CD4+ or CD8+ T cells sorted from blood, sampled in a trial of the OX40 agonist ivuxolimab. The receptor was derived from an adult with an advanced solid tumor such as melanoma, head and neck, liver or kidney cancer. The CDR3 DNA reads TGCGCCAGCAGCTGGCGGGACAGGGCCGGCTACAATGAGCAGTTCTTC. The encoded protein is CASSWRDRAGYNEQFF.